The text below deals with one T cell receptor (beta chain). Its antigen is unknown. Germline V lookup: CDR1 SQVTM, CDR2 ANQGSEA. Germline trimming cut 8 bases from V and 2 bases from J; bases unmatched to any gene: 7. The CDR3 extends over 15 amino acids. TCRdb's copy holds only in-frame clones and misses some; the assay was immunoSEQ multiplex PCR. The sample consists of roughly 120,000 clones, around 84% of them appearing once. The sample is drawn from a study of radiation and T cells in renal cell carcinoma. The study's findings and limits: In blood, top tumor clones expanded by 2 weeks, shrinking by 4. Baseline intratumoral clonotype presence is unknown without pretreatment biopsies.

The time point here: baseline pretreatment blood. Treatment reported: 15 Gy SBRT to primary tumor, nephrectomy 4 weeks later. Blood was sampled at baseline, 2 weeks and 4 weeks after SBRT. The tumor was a clear cell renal cell carcinoma. This chain connects TRBV29-1 to TRBJ2-4; 12 bases map to TRBD2. The sample in question was blood, obtained from a patient whose treatment included radiotherapy and nephrectomy. This clonotype was obtained from a woman aged 55-69 years with renal cell carcinoma. The CDR3 sequence: CSFSTSGRTKNIQYF. The CDR3 DNA sequence: TGCAGCTTCTCGACTAGCGGGAGAACCAAAAACATTCAGTACTTC.